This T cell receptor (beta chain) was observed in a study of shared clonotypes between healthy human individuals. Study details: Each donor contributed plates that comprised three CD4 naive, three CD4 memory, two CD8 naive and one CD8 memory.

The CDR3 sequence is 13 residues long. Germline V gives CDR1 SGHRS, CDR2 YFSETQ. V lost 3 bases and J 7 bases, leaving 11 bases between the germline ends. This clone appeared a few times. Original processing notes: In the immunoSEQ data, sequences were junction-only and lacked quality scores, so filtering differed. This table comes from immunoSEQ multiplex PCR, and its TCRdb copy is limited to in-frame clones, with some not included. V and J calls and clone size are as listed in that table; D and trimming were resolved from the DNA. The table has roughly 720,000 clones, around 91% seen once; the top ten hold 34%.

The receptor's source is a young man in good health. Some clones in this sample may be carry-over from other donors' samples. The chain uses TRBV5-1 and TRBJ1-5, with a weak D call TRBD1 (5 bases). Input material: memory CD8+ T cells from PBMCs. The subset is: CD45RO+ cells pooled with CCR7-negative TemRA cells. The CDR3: CASSSGINQPQHF. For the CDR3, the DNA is TGCGCCAGCAGCTCAGGGATAAACCAGCCCCAGCATTTT.